This T cell receptor (beta chain) was found in a study of identical twins (dated by TCRdb to 2016 to 2017). About the full investigation: TCR alpha and beta repertoires from monozygotic twins, unrelated adults of various ages and cord blood were deep-sequenced to test whether fetal clonotypes persist. To rule out contamination, the twin experiments were replicated at different times with different library preparation protocols. General conclusions and limits of the study: Because the same donors could not be followed over many years, the conclusions relied on cross-sectional statistical analysis. A weaker excess of twin sharing was found in beta out-of-frame sequences because the signal-to-noise ratio was lowered by fewer shared sequences. In monozygotic twins, out-of-frame TCR alpha sharing was systematically underestimated by recombination models, although the models agreed with sharing between unrelated individuals. Invariant T cells such as MAIT and iNKT could partly confound zero-insertion analyses, although diverse VJ usage argued against such confounding for most clonotypes. Out-of-frame TCR alpha sequences shared between twins showed an excess of low generation-probability sequences compared with coincidental sharing between unrelated individuals. Fewer insertions were carried by abundant cord blood beta clonotypes, a similar but weaker trend appeared in young adult naive repertoires, and no such trend appeared in memory repertoires.

The library was produced with 5' RACE. Sequencing took place on an Illumina HiSeq 2000. Template switching added a universal primer binding site, and the final cDNA carried a unique molecular identifier that allowed TCR cDNA molecules to be counted accurately. Specific primers in the conserved constant-segment region were used to synthesize first-strand cDNA for the TCR alpha and beta chains. To control for contamination, every cDNA library carried two barcodes: a SMART-Mk sample barcode plus Illumina barcodes. TruSeq adapter sequences, together with Illumina sample barcodes, were added in two successive PCR steps. Sequencing of the TCR alpha and beta cDNA libraries was done on the Illumina HiSeq platform using custom primers. In the paper's pipeline: Unique molecular identifiers were extracted from raw reads with MiGEC, and CDR3 positions were determined with MiXCR. For each individual, recombination models were inferred using an EM algorithm with the repgenHMM and IGoR tools. The tcR package in R was used for shared clonotype analysis, with sharing normalized by the product of cloneset sizes. To study raw recombination free of thymic and clonal selection effects, out-of-frame nonproductive sequences were analyzed. Using fastp at Q25 and MiXCR, TCRdb reprocessed the public reads and kept productive beta chains. One record per CDR3 amino acid sequence lists the most common genes and DNA. TCRdb, not the authors, supplied the V and J calls. The sample contains some 570,000 distinct CDR3 sequences, about 20% of them found a single time. Approximately 0.52% of the sample rests with the top ten.

Cut back by 0 bases and 0 bases, the V and J ends lie 12 bases apart. The CDR3 has 17 amino acids, counting the end cysteine and phenylalanine. Left in the record is the CDR3 DNA by itself, 51 bases read in frame from the first base. The germline V gene (reference sequence) provides CDR1 LGHDT and CDR2 YNNKEL. All donors were healthy Caucasians. Three pairs of female monozygotic twins, all aged roughly 18 to 29 years, made up the twin cohort. Positive isolation kits from Invitrogen were used to isolate the CD4+ and CD8+ T cell populations. This clonotype was detected only once. Its antigen has not been determined. The record has no base qualities; no much larger clone is one base away. This sample also appeared in a second study, on yellow fever vaccine responses in identical twins. Drawing on the second study: The T cell response to vaccination in identical twins was reported by the authors to appear partly convergent and partly personalized. In identical twins, the study followed T cell clones that responded to the vaccine with precision.

Sequencing was performed on CD4+ T cells sorted from blood. Recombination connected TRBV3-1 to TRBJ2-1; the D gene is not confidently resolved. The sequence was collected from a woman younger than 35 in good health. The CDR3 protein: CASSQDKKRTSYNEQFF. The DNA reads as follows: TGTGCCAGCAGCCAAGATAAAAAGCGCACCTCCTACAATGAGCAGTTCTTC.